A selection of T cell receptor beta chains follows, all from one sample in a study of T cell responses to AZD1222 COVID-19 vaccine. Repertoires were generated with immunoSEQ multiplex PCR, while TCRdb's copy carries only in-frame clones and drops some. The data show 130,000 or so clones, approximately 90% seen once. The sequencing used peripheral blood, collected on day 0 of AZD1222 vaccination. All receptors come from an adult in good health. Both conserved end residues are part of each CDR3. A D gene is named only where the DNA matches it firmly. Clone size is not always given. Where it is, it says once, few, many or a class for expanded clones.

TRBV4-2,-,TRBJ1-2,-,CASSPGGTRANYGYTF,TGTGCCAGCAGCCCGGGGGGAACGCGGGCTAACTATGGCTACACCTTC
TRBV9,TRBD2,TRBJ2-5,-,CASSVVLGGAQYF,TGTGCCAGCAGCGTAGTTCTGGGGGGGGCCCAGTACTTC
TRBV2,-,TRBJ1-5,-,CASSEQGGDQPQHF,TGTGCCAGCAGTGAACAGGGTGGGGATCAGCCCCAGCATTTT
TRBV6-5,-,TRBJ1-2,-,CASNPRGTPNYGYTF,TGTGCCAGCAACCCCAGAGGGACACCTAACTATGGCTACACCTTC
TRBV27,TRBD2,TRBJ2-2,-,CASRERGGNTGELFF,TGTGCCAGCAGAGAGCGGGGGGGGAACACCGGGGAGCTGTTTTTT
TRBV24-1,TRBD1,TRBJ2-3,once,CATSEGTGFPDTQYF,TGTGCCACCAGTGAAGGGACAGGGTTCCCAGATACGCAGTATTTT
TRBV12-5,-,TRBJ1-1,few,CASGLEEGSEAFF,TGTGCTAGTGGTTTGGAAGAGGGGAGTGAAGCTTTCTTT
TRBV11-2,-,TRBJ2-2,-,CASSYRPANTGELFF,TGTGCCAGCAGCTATAGACCCGCGAACACCGGGGAGCTGTTTTTT
TRBV7-2,-,TRBJ2-1,-,CASSLFSRVKKGDNEQFF,TGTGCCAGCAGCTTATTTTCGCGGGTCAAGAAGGGGGACAATGAGCAGTTCTTC
TRBV4-3,-,TRBJ2-1,-,CASSQDSRGPSYNEQFF,TGCGCCAGCAGCCAGGATTCCAGGGGACCGTCCTACAATGAGCAGTTCTTC
TRBV5-6,-,TRBJ1-3,-,CASSNDWSSGNTIYF,TGTGCCAGCAGCAACGATTGGAGCTCTGGAAACACCATATATTTT
TRBV5-1,-,TRBJ1-3,-,CASGLAGPSYGNTIYF,TGCGCCAGCGGGTTGGCAGGACCCTCGTATGGAAACACCATATATTTT
TRBV5-1,-,TRBJ1-3,-,CASSLGTFGNTIYF,TGCGCCAGCAGCTTAGGGACATTTGGAAACACCATATATTTT
TRBV11-2,-,TRBJ1-2,-,CASSLLRAHGYTF,TGTGCCAGCAGCTTGTTAAGGGCCCATGGCTACACCTTC
TRBV7-9,-,TRBJ1-3,-,CASSLVAGVGNTIYF,TGTGCCAGCAGCTTAGTGGCAGGGGTTGGAAACACCATATATTTT
TRBV5-6,-,TRBJ2-6,-,CASSWPGLLAAGANVLTF,TGTGCCAGCAGCTGGCCGGGACTCCTCGCGGCTGGGGCCAACGTCCTGACTTTC
TRBV15,-,TRBJ1-4,-,CATSRDQAATNEKLFF,TGTGCCACCAGCAGAGATCAGGCAGCAACTAATGAAAAACTGTTTTTT
TRBV24-1,-,TRBJ1-2,-,CAVHRRTQGYTF,TGTGCCGTTCACCGCAGGACTCAAGGCTACACCTTC
TRBV9,-,TRBJ1-3,-,CASSVGLLTWGNTIYF,TGTGCCAGCAGCGTAGGGCTGCTGACTTGGGGAAACACCATATATTTT
TRBV6-5,TRBD2,TRBJ2-7,-,CASSRTSGPYEQYF,TGTGCCAGCAGTCGGACTAGCGGACCCTACGAGCAGTACTTC
TRBV23-1,-,TRBJ1-3,-,CASSQRISTDVVSYF,TGCGCCAGCAGCCAACGCATAAGTACGGACGTCGTATCGTATTTT
TRBV2,-,TRBJ1-3,-,CASTPGQNAIYF,TGTGCCAGCACCCCGGGCCAGAATGCCATATATTTT
TRBV28,TRBD1,TRBJ1-1,-,CASLEGQGARGTEAFF,TGTGCCAGTCTCGAGGGACAGGGGGCGCGGGGCACTGAAGCTTTCTTT
TRBV5-1,-,TRBJ2-7,-,CASSLDRPYEQYF,TGCGCCAGCAGCCTGGACAGACCCTACGAGCAGTACTTC
TRBV7-3,-,TRBJ1-1,-,CASSLGGAEAFF,TGTGCCAGCAGCTTAGGAGGGGCTGAAGCTTTCTTT
TRBV11-3,-,TRBJ1-1,-,CASSPGLGTEAFF,TGTGCCAGCAGCCCGGGCCTAGGGACTGAAGCTTTCTTT
TRBV11-2,-,TRBJ1-1,-,CASSLEVLPEAFF,TGTGCCAGCAGCTTAGAGGTGCTTCCTGAAGCTTTCTTT
TRBV18,TRBD2,TRBJ2-7,-,CASSGGGYEQYF,TGTGCCAGCTCAGGGGGGGGATACGAGCAGTACTTC
TRBV3-1/TRBV3-2,TRBD1,TRBJ1-4,-,CASSQDRGSSTNEKLFF,TGTGCCAGCAGCCAGGACAGGGGGTCGTCGACTAATGAAAAACTGTTTTTT
TRBV5-5,TRBD1,TRBJ1-6,-,CASRYGQGDSPLHF,TGTGCCAGCAGATACGGACAGGGTGATTCACCCCTCCACTTT
TRBV5-5,TRBD1,TRBJ1-2,-,CASSSQGDYTF,TGTGCCAGCAGCTCCCAGGGGGACTACACCTTC
TRBV6-2/TRBV6-3,-,TRBJ2-3,few,CASSYFSEGADTQYF,TGTGCCAGCAGTTATTTTTCCGAGGGCGCAGATACGCAGTATTTT
TRBV6-6,TRBD1,TRBJ1-4,-,CASSNPGQGRKIVFF,TGTGCCAGCAGTAATCCGGGACAGGGGCGAAAAATAGTGTTTTTT
TRBV12-5,-,TRBJ2-5,-,CASAPPGPGPETQYF,TGTGCTAGCGCCCCCCCGGGCCCCGGGCCTGAGACCCAGTACTTC
TRBV14,-,TRBJ2-3,-,CASSPGFSTDTQYF,TGTGCCAGCAGCCCGGGATTTAGCACAGATACGCAGTATTTT
TRBV19,-,TRBJ1-3,few,CASASSARKGNTIYF,TGTGCCAGTGCCTCGAGCGCCAGGAAGGGAAACACCATATATTTT
TRBV7-9,TRBD2,TRBJ2-1,once,CASSSFGTSGGPYNEQFF,TGTGCCAGCAGCTCCTTCGGGACTAGCGGGGGACCCTACAATGAGCAGTTCTTC
TRBV7-8,-,TRBJ1-5,-,CASSLTDRQPQHF,TGTGCCAGCAGCTTAACGGATCGTCAGCCCCAGCATTTT
TRBV4-1,-,TRBJ2-7,-,CASSPDRVEPYEQYF,TGCGCCAGCAGCCCCGATAGGGTAGAACCCTACGAGCAGTACTTC
TRBV4-2,-,TRBJ1-2,-,CASSLQPTVLYGYTF,TGTGCCAGCAGCCTACAGCCCACAGTCCTCTATGGCTACACCTTC
TRBV27,TRBD1,TRBJ2-7,-,CASSSTLRTGVYEQYF,TGTGCCAGCAGCAGCACCCTTCGGACAGGGGTATACGAGCAGTACTTC
TRBV5-6,-,TRBJ1-2,-,CASRTSGLPNYGYTF,TGTGCCAGCAGGACCTCAGGACTGCCTAACTATGGCTACACCTTC
TRBV7-8,-,TRBJ2-7,-,CASSLNRRDEQYF,TGTGCCAGCAGCTTAAATCGCAGGGACGAGCAGTACTTC
TRBV28,-,TRBJ2-5,-,CASNVGRSGETQYF,TGTGCCAGCAACGTAGGGCGGAGCGGTGAGACCCAGTACTTC
TRBV7-6,-,TRBJ1-5,few,CASSANRRSNQPQHF,TGTGCCAGCAGCGCCAACCGACGTAGCAATCAGCCCCAGCATTTT
TRBV10-3,-,TRBJ1-4,-,CAISFSQATNEKLFF,TGTGCCATCAGTTTTAGCCAAGCAACTAATGAAAAACTGTTTTTT
TRBV3-1/TRBV3-2,TRBD2,TRBJ2-1,-,CASSQPASGGTYNEQFF,TGTGCCAGCAGCCAACCTGCTAGCGGGGGGACTTACAATGAGCAGTTCTTC
TRBV11-2,-,TRBJ1-1,once,CASSLGEAGTEAFF,TGTGCCAGCAGCTTAGGAGAGGCGGGCACTGAAGCTTTCTTT
TRBV2,TRBD1,TRBJ2-6,-,CASSRDRAGANVLTF,TGTGCCAGCAGTCGGGACAGGGCTGGGGCCAACGTCCTGACTTTC
TRBV5-1,TRBD1,TRBJ2-7,-,CASSLFRTGPSYEQYF,TGCGCCAGCAGCTTGTTCCGGACAGGGCCCTCCTACGAGCAGTACTTC
TRBV5-4,-,TRBJ2-3,-,CASSRGAGHTDTQYF,TGTGCCAGCAGCCGCGGGGCAGGGCACACAGATACGCAGTATTTT
TRBV7-9,TRBD1,TRBJ1-5,-,CASSRGQGKEPQHF,TGTGCCAGCAGCCGGGGACAGGGGAAAGAGCCCCAGCATTTT
TRBV18,-,TRBJ2-1,once,CASSPRAAYNEQFF,TGTGCCAGCTCACCGCGCGCGGCCTACAATGAGCAGTTCTTC
TRBV11-2,-,TRBJ1-2,-,CASSLVGDGYTF,TGTGCCAGCAGCTTAGTTGGGGATGGCTACACCTTC
TRBV2,TRBD1,TRBJ1-6,-,CASRATRGQGDSPLHF,TGTGCCAGCAGGGCCACTAGGGGACAGGGTGATTCACCCCTCCACTTT